Sequencing of this TCR beta chain was carried out in a study of technical replicates of blood from four donors. This CDR3 comprises 16 residues. Trimming left V 0 bases short and J 4 bases short, with 16 bases between. The germline gives CDR1 MNHEY, CDR2 SVGAGI. Sequencing used immunoSEQ multiplex PCR; TCRdb keeps in-frame clones, though not all of them. The table lists about 88,000 clones, more than 85% of them singletons. This clonotype originated in a human donor in good health. Sample: T cells isolated from PBMCs. The V call is TRBV6-5, the J call TRBJ2-7, with D possibly being TRBD1 (6 bases). CDR3: CASSYSMGHTAYEQYF. The CDR3 nucleotides read TGTGCCAGCAGTTACTCGATGGGACACACTGCATACGAGCAGTACTTC.